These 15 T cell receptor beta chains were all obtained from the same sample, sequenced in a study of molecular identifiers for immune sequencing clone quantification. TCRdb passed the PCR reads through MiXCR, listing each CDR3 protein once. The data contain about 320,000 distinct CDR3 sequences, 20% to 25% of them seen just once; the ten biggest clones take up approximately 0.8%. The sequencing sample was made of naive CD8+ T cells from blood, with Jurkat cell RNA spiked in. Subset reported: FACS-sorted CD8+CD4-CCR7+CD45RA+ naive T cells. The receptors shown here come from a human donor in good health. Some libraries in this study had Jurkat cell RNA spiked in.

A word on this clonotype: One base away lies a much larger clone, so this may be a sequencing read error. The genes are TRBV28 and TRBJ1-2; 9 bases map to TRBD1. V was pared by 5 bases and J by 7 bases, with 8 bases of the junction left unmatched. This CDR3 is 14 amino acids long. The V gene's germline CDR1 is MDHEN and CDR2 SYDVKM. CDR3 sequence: CASSLIGTGRGYTF. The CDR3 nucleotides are TGTGCCAGCAGTCTCATTGGGACAGGGCGTGGCTACACCTTC.

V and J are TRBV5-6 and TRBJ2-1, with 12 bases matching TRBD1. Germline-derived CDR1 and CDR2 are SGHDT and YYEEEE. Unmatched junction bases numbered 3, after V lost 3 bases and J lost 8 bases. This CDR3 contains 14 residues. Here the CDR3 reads CASSWGTGGDEQFF. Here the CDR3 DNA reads TGTGCCAGCAGCTGGGGGACAGGGGGCGATGAGCAGTTCTTC.

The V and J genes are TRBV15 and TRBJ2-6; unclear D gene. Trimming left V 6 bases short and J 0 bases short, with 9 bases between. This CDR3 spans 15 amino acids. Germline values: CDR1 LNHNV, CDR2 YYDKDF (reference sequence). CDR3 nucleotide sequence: TGTGCCACCAGTCTGGACCTCTCTGGGGCCAACGTCCTGACTTTC. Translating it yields CATSLDLSGANVLTF. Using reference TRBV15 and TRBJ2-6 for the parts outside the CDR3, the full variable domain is DAMVIQNPRYQVTQFGKPVTLSCSQTLNHNVMYWYQQKSSQAPKLLFHYYDKDFNNEADTPDNFQSRRPNTSFCFLDIRSPGLGDTAMYLCATSLDLSGANVLTFGAGSRLTVL.

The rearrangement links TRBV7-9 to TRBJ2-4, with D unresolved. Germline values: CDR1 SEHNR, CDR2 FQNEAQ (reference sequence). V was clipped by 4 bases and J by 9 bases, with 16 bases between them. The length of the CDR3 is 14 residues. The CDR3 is CASSSNPTESIQYF. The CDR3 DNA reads TGTGCCAGCAGCTCAAATCCCACTGAGAGCATTCAGTACTTC.

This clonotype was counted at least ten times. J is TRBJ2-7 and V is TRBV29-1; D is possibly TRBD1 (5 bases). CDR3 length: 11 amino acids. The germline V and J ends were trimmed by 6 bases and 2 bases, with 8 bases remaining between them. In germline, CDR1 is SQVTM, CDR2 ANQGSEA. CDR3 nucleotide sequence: TGCAGCGTGACAGTTCCCTACGAGCAGTACTTC. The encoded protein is CSVTVPYEQYF.

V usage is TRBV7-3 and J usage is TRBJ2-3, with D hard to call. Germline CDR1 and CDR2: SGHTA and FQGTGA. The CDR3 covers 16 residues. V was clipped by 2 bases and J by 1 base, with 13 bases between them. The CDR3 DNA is TGTGCCAGCAGCTTAGATAGGACGCCCGGCACAGATACGCAGTATTTT. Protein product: CASSLDRTPGTDTQYF.

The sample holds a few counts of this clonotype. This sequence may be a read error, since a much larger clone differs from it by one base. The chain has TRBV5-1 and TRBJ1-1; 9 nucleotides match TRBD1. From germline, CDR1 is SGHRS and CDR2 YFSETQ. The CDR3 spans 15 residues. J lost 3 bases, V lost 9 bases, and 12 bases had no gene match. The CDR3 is CANLYRGRLDTEAFF. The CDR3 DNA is TGCGCCAACCTATACAGGGGGCGACTGGACACTGAAGCTTTCTTT.

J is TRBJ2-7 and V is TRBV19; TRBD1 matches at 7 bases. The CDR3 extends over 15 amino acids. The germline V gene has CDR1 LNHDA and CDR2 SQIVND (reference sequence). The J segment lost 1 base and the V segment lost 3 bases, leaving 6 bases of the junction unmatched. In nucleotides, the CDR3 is TGTGCCAGTAGTATCCTACAGGGGAATTCCTACGAGCAGTACTTC. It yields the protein CASSILQGNSYEQYF.

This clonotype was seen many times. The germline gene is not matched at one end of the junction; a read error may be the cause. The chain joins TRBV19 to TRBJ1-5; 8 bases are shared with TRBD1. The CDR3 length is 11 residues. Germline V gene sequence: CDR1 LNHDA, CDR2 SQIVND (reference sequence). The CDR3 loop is CASSKDREINF. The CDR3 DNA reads TGTGCCAGTAGTAAGGACAGGGAGATCAATTTT.

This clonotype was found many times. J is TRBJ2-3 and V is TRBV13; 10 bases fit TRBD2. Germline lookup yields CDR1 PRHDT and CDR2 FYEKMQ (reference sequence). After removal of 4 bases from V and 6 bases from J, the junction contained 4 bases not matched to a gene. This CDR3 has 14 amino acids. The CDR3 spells CASSSSSGSDTQYF. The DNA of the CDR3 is TGTGCCAGCAGCTCGTCTAGCGGGAGTGATACGCAGTATTTT.

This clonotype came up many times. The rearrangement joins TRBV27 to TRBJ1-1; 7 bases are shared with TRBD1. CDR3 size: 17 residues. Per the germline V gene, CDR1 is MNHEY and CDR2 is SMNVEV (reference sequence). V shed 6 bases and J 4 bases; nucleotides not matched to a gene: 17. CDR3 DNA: TGTGCCAGCAGCCCAACGGGACAGAAAGGTGCCGGCACTGAAGCTTTCTTT. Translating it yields CASSPTGQKGAGTEAFF.

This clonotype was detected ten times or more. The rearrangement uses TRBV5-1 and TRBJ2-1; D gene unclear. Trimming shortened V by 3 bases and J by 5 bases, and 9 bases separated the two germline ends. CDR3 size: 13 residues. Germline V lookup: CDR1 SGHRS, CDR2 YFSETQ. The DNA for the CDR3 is TGCGCCAGCAGCTGGACCAAGAACAATGAGCAGTTCTTC. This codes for CASSWTKNNEQFF.

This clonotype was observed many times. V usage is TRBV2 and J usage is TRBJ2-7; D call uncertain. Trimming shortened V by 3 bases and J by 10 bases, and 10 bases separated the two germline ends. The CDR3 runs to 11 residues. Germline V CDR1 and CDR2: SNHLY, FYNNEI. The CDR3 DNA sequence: TGTGCCAGCAGTGACTTAACAGATCAGTACTTC. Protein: CASSDLTDQYF.

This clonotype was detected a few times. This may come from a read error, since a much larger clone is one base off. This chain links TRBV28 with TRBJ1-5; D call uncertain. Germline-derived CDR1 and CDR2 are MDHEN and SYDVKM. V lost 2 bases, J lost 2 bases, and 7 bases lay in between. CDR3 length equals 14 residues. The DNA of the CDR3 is TGTGCCAGCAGTTTAGAATTTGGCAATCAGCCCCAGCATTTT. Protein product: CASSLEFGNQPQHF.

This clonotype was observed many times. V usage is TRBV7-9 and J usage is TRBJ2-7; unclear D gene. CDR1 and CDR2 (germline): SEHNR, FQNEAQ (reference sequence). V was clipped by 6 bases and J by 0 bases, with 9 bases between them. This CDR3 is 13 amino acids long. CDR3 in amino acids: CASSLPNSYEQYF. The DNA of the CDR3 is TGTGCCAGCAGTTTACCAAACTCCTACGAGCAGTACTTC.